This TCR beta chain was retrieved from a study of T cells in Graves' hyperthyroidism and ophthalmopathy (dated 2019 in TCRdb). About the full investigation: Peripheral blood was collected at initial diagnosis, before any treatment. To identify TCR V-J signatures that set the groups apart, the researchers used a discovery cohort of 100 patients, made up of 43 with Graves' ophthalmopathy and some 58 with stable Graves' hyperthyroidism. Prospective prediction of ophthalmopathy was tested in an independent validation cohort of 18 hyperthyroidism patients and 17 patients who later progressed to ophthalmopathy. For training and testing, the 100 or so patients in the discovery cohort were randomly divided in a 7:3 ratio. In several Graves' hyperthyroidism patients, the study also compared T-cell repertoires from thyroid tissue with T-cell repertoires from blood. After blood sampling, hyperthyroidism patients were treated with methimazole at a starting dose of 30 mg daily, and ophthalmopathy patients were treated with high-dose intravenous methylprednisolone. The paper reports TCR Vbeta CDR3 sequencing of roughly 140 peripheral blood samples: 40 or so ophthalmopathy, about 75 hyperthyroidism and around 17 progressor patients.

This clonotype came up a few times. This receptor's antigen is unknown. Base quality data are lacking; no much larger clone is found one base away. Points the paper makes about the study in general: A 13 V-J signature model separated ophthalmopathy from stable hyperthyroidism, with about 88% sensitivity and 81.08% specificity in cross-validation and 80%/75% in testing. Most expanded thyroid clonotypes (frequency above 0.001) were also found in blood, which suggests that blood repertoires may mirror thyroid immune responses. During validation, the model predicted progression to ophthalmopathy a median of roughly six months ahead of onset, with more than 55% sensitivity and less than 85% specificity. Sample size was not statistically predetermined, and investigators were not blinded to group allocation.

TCR beta CDR3 regions were amplified from RNA transcripts. The TCR CDR3 was subjected to a first round of RT-PCR using the HTBI primer set and the Qiagen OneStep RT-PCR kit. A second multiplex PCR round built the libraries, followed by size selection and purification. Libraries were sequenced paired-end with 100 bp reads on an Illumina HiSeq2000. The source study handled its data this way. SOAPnuke was used to process the raw data, removing reads that contained adapters or uncalled bases, had a mean Phred below 15, or lacked an exact match to the constant primer or identifier. COPE v1.2.5 was used to merge high-quality paired reads, and clonotypes were defined as unique nucleotide sequences. Clonotypes were aligned to IMGT TRBV, TRBD and TRBJ reference segments using MiTCR v1.1. The analysis included only V-J combinations with a frequency above 0.0001, which together covered about 99% of the repertoires. A TCS score was defined as the ratio between F50 (clonal expansion) and ExV (chaos), using BLOSUM62-based TCRdist between CDR3 peptides within each V-J. Welch's t-statistics and random forest reduced just over 500 V-J features to 13, which were used in a naive Bayes classifier (R e1071). TCRdb's own reprocessing of the public reads used fastp at Q25 and MiXCR and kept productive beta chains. Rows matching on CDR3 protein sequence are summarized as one entry with the most common DNA and genes. TCRdb's processing, not the study's, gives the V and J calls here. The sample records hundreds of thousands of distinct CDR3 sequences, about a sixth of which are singletons. The leading ten clones occupy 3% to 4% of the sample.

Stable Graves' hyperthyroidism was defined as no progression to ophthalmopathy during 18 months of follow-up. Hyperthyroidism patients were aged 18 to 65 years and newly diagnosed, with disease duration of less than 2 months. Exclusion was applied to patients with uncontrolled infections, other autoimmune diseases, pregnancy or lactation. Diagnoses were established on the basis of clinical symptoms, serum thyroxine and TRAb, thyroid ultrasound, and orbital computed tomography. Ficoll-Paque density gradient centrifugation was used to isolate PBMCs from 9.5 to 10 ml of fresh peripheral blood. Total RNA was extracted with Trizol reagent, and quality was checked on an Agilent 2100 Bioanalyzer. V trim: 7 bases; J trim: 3 bases; unmatched bases: 4. As encoded in the germline V gene (reference sequence), CDR1 is LNHDA while CDR2 is SQIVND. Counted from cysteine to phenylalanine, this CDR3 has 14 amino acids. Only CDR3 DNA is held: 42 bases, read in frame from base 1.

Input material: blood. This receptor chain uses TRBV19 and TRBJ2-2, with 8 middle bases fitting TRBD2. The TCR comes from a woman in her thirties with Graves' hyperthyroidism. The CDR3 is CASTSGPYTGELFF. The bases read TGTGCCAGTACTAGCGGGCCTTACACCGGGGAGCTGTTTTTT.